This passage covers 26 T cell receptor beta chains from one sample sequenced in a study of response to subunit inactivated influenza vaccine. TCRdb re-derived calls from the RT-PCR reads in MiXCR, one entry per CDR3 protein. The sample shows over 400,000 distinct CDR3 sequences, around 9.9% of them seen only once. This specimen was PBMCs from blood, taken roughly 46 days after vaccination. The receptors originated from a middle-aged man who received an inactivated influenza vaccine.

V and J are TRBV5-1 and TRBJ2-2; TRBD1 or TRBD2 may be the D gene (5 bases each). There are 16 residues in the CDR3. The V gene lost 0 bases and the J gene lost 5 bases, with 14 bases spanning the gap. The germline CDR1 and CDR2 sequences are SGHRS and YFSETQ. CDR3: CASSLDPGRGTGELFF. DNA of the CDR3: TGCGCCAGCAGCTTGGATCCGGGGCGCGGTACCGGGGAGCTGTTTTTT.

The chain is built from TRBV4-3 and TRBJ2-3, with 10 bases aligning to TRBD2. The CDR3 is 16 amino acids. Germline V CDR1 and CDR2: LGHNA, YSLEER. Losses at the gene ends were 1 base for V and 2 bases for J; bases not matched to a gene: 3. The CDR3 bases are TGCGCCAGCAGCCAAGGGACTAGCGGACCCACAGATACGCAGTATTTT. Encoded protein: CASSQGTSGPTDTQYF.

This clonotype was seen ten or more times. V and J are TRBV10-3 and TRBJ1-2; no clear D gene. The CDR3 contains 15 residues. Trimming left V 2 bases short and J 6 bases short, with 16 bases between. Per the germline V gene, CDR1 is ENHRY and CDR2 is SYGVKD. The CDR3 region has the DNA TGTGCCATCAGTGAGAAGGTTAGGGAAAAAGATGGCTACACCTTC. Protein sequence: CAISEKVREKDGYTF.

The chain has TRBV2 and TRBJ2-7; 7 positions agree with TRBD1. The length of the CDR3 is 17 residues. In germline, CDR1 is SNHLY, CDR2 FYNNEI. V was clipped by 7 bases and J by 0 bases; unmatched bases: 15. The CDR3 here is CASNLPETGRSSYEQYF. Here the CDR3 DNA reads TGTGCCAGCAACCTCCCTGAGACAGGGCGTTCCTCCTACGAGCAGTACTTC.

The CDR3 DNA reads TGTACCAGCAGCTTCAAAAGCGGGAGTATATATGAGCAGTTCTTC. As protein: CTSSFKSGSIYEQFF. The chain has TRBV7-2 and TRBJ2-1, with TRBD2 identical over 8 bases. The V gene end was trimmed by 3 bases and the J gene end by 8 bases; junction bases not matched to a gene: 9. CDR1 SGHTA and CDR2 FQGNSA come from the germline V gene. The CDR3 sequence is 15 residues long.

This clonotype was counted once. The CDR3 coding sequence is TGTGCCAGCAGTCGCCTCCCCCAGGACATAGCGGGAGGGCCCCGGTACTTC. This translates into CASSRLPQDIAGGPRYF. This chain uses TRBV28 with TRBJ2-7; 11 bases agree with TRBD2. CDR3 length: 17 residues. V was pared by 5 bases and J by 12 bases, with 21 bases of the junction left unmatched. Germline V gene data show CDR1 as MDHEN and CDR2 as SYDVKM.

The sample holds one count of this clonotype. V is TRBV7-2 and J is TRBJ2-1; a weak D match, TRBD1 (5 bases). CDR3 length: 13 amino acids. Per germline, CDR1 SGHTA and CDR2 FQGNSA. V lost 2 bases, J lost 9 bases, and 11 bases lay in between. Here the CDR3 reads CASSLRQRSEQFF. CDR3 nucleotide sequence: TGTGCCAGCAGCTTACGACAGAGGTCTGAGCAGTTCTTC.

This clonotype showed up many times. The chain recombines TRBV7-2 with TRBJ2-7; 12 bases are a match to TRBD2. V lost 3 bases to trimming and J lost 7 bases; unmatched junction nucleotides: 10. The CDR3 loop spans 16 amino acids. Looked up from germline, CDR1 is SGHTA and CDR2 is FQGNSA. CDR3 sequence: CASSLTSGSGRWEQYF. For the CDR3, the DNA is TGTGCCAGCAGCTTGACTAGCGGGAGTGGCCGTTGGGAGCAGTACTTC.

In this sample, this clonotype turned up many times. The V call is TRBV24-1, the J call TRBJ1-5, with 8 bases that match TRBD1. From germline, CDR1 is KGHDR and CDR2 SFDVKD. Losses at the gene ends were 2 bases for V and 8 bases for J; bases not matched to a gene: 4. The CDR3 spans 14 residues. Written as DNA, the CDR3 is TGTGCCACCAGTGATTCCCAGGGGGCAGAGCCCCAGCATTTT. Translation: CATSDSQGAEPQHF.

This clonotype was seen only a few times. The CDR3 reads CSARRDRVHEQYF. CDR3 nucleotides: TGCAGTGCCCGCCGGGACAGGGTCCACGAGCAGTACTTC. The V and J genes are TRBV20-1 and TRBJ2-7; 9 positions match TRBD1. The CDR3 loop spans 13 amino acids. The ends lost 6 bases at V and 5 bases at J; junction bases unmatched: 8. The germline gives CDR1 DFQATT, CDR2 SNEGSKA (reference sequence).

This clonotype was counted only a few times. The CDR3 coding sequence is TGTGCCAGCAGTCGATCCGGGGTCAAGCCTACGCAGTATTTT. It is translated as CASSRSGVKPTQYF. This chain uses TRBV28 with TRBJ2-3, with D maybe TRBD2 (5 bases). The CDR3 is made up of 14 amino acids. Per germline, CDR1 MDHEN and CDR2 SYDVKM. V was trimmed by 5 bases and J by 8 bases, leaving 17 bases between them.

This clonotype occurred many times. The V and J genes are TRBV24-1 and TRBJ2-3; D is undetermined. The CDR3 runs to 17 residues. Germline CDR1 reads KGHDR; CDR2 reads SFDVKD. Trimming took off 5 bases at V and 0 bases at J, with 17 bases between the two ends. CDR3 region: CATSGPGPNPSTDTQYF. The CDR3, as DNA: TGTGCCACCAGTGGCCCAGGACCGAACCCTAGCACAGATACGCAGTATTTT.

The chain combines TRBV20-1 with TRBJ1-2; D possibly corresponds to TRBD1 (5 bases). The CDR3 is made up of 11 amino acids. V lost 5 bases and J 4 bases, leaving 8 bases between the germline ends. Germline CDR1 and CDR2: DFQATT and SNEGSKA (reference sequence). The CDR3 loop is CSAPTGYGYTF. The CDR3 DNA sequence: TGCAGTGCTCCCACAGGCTATGGCTACACCTTC.

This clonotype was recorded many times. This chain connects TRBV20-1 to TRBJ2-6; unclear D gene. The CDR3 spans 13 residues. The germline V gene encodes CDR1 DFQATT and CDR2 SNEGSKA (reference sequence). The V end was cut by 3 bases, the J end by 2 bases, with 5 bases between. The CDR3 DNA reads TGCAGTGCTAGTAACACTGGGGCCAACGTCCTGACTTTC. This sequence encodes CSASNTGANVLTF.

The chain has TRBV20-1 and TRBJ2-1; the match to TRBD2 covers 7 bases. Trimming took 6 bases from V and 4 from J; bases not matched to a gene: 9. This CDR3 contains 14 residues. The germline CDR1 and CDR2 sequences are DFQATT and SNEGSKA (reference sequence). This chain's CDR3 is CSALSGIWYNEQFF. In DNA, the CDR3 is TGCAGTGCCTTAAGCGGGATTTGGTACAATGAGCAGTTCTTC.

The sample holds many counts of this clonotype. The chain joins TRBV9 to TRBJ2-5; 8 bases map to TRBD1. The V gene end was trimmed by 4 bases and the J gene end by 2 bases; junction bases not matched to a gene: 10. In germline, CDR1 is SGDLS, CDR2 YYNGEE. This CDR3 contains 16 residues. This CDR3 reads CASSMPGQERQETQYF. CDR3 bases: TGTGCCAGCAGCATGCCGGGACAGGAGAGGCAAGAGACCCAGTACTTC.

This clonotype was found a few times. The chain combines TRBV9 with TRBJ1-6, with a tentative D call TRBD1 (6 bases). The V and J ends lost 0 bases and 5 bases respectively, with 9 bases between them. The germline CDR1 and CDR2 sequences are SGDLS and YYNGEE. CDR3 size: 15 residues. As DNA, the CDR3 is TGTGCCAGCAGCGTAGAGGGACACAATAATTCACCCCTCCACTTT. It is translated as CASSVEGHNNSPLHF. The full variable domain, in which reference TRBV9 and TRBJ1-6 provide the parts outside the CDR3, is DSGVTQTPKHLITATGQRVTLRCSPRSGDLSVYWYQQSLDQGLQFLIQYYNGEERAKGNILERFSAQQFPDLHSELNLSSLELGDSALYFCASSVEGHNNSPLHFGNGTRLTVT.

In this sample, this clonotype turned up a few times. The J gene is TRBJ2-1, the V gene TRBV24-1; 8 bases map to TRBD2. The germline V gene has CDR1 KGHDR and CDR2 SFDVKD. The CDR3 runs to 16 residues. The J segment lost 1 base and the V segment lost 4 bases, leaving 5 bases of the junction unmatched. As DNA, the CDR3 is TGTGCCACCAGTGAAACGGGCGGGGGGTCCTACAATGAGCAGTTCTTC. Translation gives CATSETGGGSYNEQFF.

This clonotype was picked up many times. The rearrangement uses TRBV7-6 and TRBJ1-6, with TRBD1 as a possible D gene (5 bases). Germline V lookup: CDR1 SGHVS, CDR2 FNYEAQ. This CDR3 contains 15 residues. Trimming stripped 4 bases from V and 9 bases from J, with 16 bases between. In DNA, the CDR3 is TGTGCCAGCAGCTCCACGGCAGGGTACGGTTCACCCCTCCACTTT. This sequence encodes CASSSTAGYGSPLHF.

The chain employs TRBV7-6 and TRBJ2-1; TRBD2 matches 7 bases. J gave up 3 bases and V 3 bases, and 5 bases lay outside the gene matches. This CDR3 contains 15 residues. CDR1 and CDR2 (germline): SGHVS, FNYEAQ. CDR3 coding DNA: TGTGCCAGCAGCTTTGCGGGAGAATACTACAATGAGCAGTTCTTC. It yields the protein CASSFAGEYYNEQFF.

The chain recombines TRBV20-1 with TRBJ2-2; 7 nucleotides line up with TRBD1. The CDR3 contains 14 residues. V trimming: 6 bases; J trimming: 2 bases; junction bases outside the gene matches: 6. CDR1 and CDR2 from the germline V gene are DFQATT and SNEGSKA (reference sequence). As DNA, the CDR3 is TGCAGTGCGGCCGGGACAGACAACACCGGGGAGCTGTTTTTT. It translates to CSAAGTDNTGELFF.

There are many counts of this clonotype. CDR3: CSARDGRGPSEQFF. The CDR3 DNA reads TGCAGTGCTAGAGACGGGCGGGGCCCCTCTGAGCAGTTCTTC. The chain employs TRBV20-1 and TRBJ2-1, with D perhaps matching TRBD2 (6 bases). The ends were cut back, 0 bases at V and 9 bases at J, with 15 bases in the middle. In germline, CDR1 is DFQATT, CDR2 SNEGSKA (reference sequence). The CDR3 has 14 amino acids.

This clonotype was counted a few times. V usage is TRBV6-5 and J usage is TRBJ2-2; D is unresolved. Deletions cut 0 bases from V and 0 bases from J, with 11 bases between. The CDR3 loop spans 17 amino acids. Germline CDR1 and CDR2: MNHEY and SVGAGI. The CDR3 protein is CASSYSPGHANTGELFF. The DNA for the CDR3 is TGTGCCAGCAGTTACTCGCCGGGTCATGCGAACACCGGGGAGCTGTTTTTT.

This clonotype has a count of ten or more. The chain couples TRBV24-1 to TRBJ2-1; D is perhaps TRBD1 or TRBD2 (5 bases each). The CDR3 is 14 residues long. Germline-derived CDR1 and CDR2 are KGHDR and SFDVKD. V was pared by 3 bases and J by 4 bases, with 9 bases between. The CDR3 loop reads CATSDPGRYNEQFF. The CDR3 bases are TGTGCCACCAGTGATCCGGGACGGTACAATGAGCAGTTCTTC.

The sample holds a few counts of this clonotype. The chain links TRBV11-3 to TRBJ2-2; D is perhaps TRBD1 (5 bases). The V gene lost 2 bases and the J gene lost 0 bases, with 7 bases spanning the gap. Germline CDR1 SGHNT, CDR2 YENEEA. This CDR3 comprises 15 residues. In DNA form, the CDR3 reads TGTGCCAGCAGCTTATCAGGGTCGAACACCGGGGAGCTGTTTTTT. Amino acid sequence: CASSLSGSNTGELFF.

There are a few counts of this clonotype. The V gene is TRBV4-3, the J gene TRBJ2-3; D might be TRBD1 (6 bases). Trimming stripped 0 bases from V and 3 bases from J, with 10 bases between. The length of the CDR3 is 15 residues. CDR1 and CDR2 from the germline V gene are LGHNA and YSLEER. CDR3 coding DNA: TGCGCCAGCAGCCAAGAGAGGGGGAAAACAGATACGCAGTATTTT. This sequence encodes CASSQERGKTDTQYF.